This is a list of T cell receptor beta chains from one sample in a study of T cell repertoires in cytomegalovirus infection. TCRdb fed the reads into MiXCR, producing one record per CDR3 protein. The repertoire has a few hundred thousand distinct CDR3 sequences, less than 9.5% of them found once; the top ten carry approximately 15%. Input material: PBMCs. The source is a human donor in good health (CMV status not recorded). Some clones in this sample may be carry-over from other donors' samples. The CDR3 runs from the conserved cysteine through the conserved F or W. The D gene is left open where the match is weak. Clone size is given for some rows only: seen once, a few or many times, or a class if the clone is expanded.

CDR3 DNA: TGCAGTGCTAGAGATCCCGGGACTAGCGATGAGACCCAGTACTTC
CDR3 protein: CSARDPGTSDETQYF
J gene: TRBJ2-5
D gene: TRBD2
clone size: NA
V gene: TRBV20-1

CDR3 DNA: TGTGCCAGCAGCTTGGGGACAGGGGTGGGTAGCACTGAAGCTTTCTTT
CDR3 protein: CASSLGTGVGSTEAFF
J gene: TRBJ1-1
D gene: TRBD1
clone size: NA
V gene: TRBV7-9

CDR3 DNA: TGTGCCAGCAGCTCCCTGGCAGTCCTAAATACGCAGTATTTT
CDR3 protein: CASSSLAVLNTQYF
J gene: TRBJ2-3
D gene: NA
clone size: NA
V gene: TRBV13

CDR3 DNA: TGTGCCAGCAGCCCGACAGGGGGCGCGGGATATAGCAATCAGCCCCAGCATTTT
CDR3 protein: CASSPTGGAGYSNQPQHF
J gene: TRBJ1-5
D gene: TRBD1
clone size: many
V gene: TRBV7-6

CDR3 DNA: TGTGCCAGCAGCTTGGCGGGGCTAGCGGGAGGACCTCGAGAGACCCAGTACTTC
CDR3 protein: CASSLAGLAGGPRETQYF
J gene: TRBJ2-5
D gene: TRBD2
clone size: many
V gene: TRBV7-2

CDR3 DNA: TGCAGTGCGGAGCGGGGGACCACCGGGGAGCTGTTTTTT
CDR3 protein: CSAERGTTGELFF
J gene: TRBJ2-2
D gene: TRBD2
clone size: few
V gene: TRBV20-1

CDR3 DNA: TGTGCCAGCAGCTCGTCGGGACTAGCGGGAGCGGGGCCCACAGATACGCAGTATTTT
CDR3 protein: CASSSSGLAGAGPTDTQYF
J gene: TRBJ2-3
D gene: TRBD2
clone size: few
V gene: TRBV11-2

CDR3 DNA: TGCGCCAGCAGCCAAGGACGAGGGGGGATCCTCGAAAAACTGTTTTTT
CDR3 protein: CASSQGRGGILEKLFF
J gene: TRBJ1-4
D gene: NA
clone size: NA
V gene: TRBV4-3

CDR3 DNA: TGCAGTGCTGGCCGCCCTATGGGACAGGGTTACGAGCAGTACTTC
CDR3 protein: CSAGRPMGQGYEQYF
J gene: TRBJ2-7
D gene: TRBD1
clone size: NA
V gene: TRBV20-1

CDR3 DNA: TGTGCCAGCAGCTTATTAGCGGGAGAGAAGACCTACGAGCAGTACTTC
CDR3 protein: CASSLLAGEKTYEQYF
J gene: TRBJ2-7
D gene: TRBD2
clone size: many
V gene: TRBV7-2

CDR3 DNA: TGTGCCAGCAGCTACATTAGCGGGGGGCCTCGGGAGACCCAGTACTTC
CDR3 protein: CASSYISGGPRETQYF
J gene: TRBJ2-5
D gene: TRBD2
clone size: few
V gene: TRBV5-4

CDR3 DNA: TGTGCCAGCAGTCCTCACGGGGGGGGGCCCGAGACCCAGTACTTC
CDR3 protein: CASSPHGGGPETQYF
J gene: TRBJ2-5
D gene: TRBD2
clone size: many
V gene: TRBV3-1

CDR3 DNA: TGTGCCAGCAGCCGAGACACAGGGAAGGGCACTGAAGCTTTCTTT
CDR3 protein: CASSRDTGKGTEAFF
J gene: TRBJ1-1
D gene: NA
clone size: few
V gene: TRBV7-3

CDR3 DNA: TGTGCCAGCAGCTTAGTCTATGCAGGTGAAGCTTTCTTT
CDR3 protein: CASSLVYAGEAFF
J gene: TRBJ1-1
D gene: NA
clone size: many
V gene: TRBV7-2

CDR3 DNA: TGTGCCAGCAGCCGCACGCAAGAGACCCAGTACTTC
CDR3 protein: CASSRTQETQYF
J gene: TRBJ2-5
D gene: NA
clone size: many
V gene: TRBV11-2

CDR3 DNA: TGCAGTGCTAGTGGTTGGCGGGAGGGCCTGGGGTACGAGCAGTACTTC
CDR3 protein: CSASGWREGLGYEQYF
J gene: TRBJ2-7
D gene: TRBD2
clone size: NA
V gene: TRBV20-1

CDR3 DNA: TGTGCCAGCAGTTATAAGGGGCCAGGGGGATATAGCAATCAGCCCCAGCATTTT
CDR3 protein: CASSYKGPGGYSNQPQHF
J gene: TRBJ1-5
D gene: TRBD1
clone size: many
V gene: TRBV7-7

CDR3 DNA: TGTGCCAGCAGTTACTCCTACTTTGGGGACACTGAAGCTTTCTTT
CDR3 protein: CASSYSYFGDTEAFF
J gene: TRBJ1-1
D gene: NA
clone size: few
V gene: TRBV6-5

CDR3 DNA: TGTGCCAGCAGCTTAGCTAAGCACACCGGGGAGCTGTTTTTT
CDR3 protein: CASSLAKHTGELFF
J gene: TRBJ2-2
D gene: NA
clone size: NA
V gene: TRBV7-9

CDR3 DNA: TGTGCCAGCAGTTACGACGCTGGCGTAGGCTACACCTTC
CDR3 protein: CASSYDAGVGYTF
J gene: TRBJ1-2
D gene: NA
clone size: NA
V gene: TRBV6-1